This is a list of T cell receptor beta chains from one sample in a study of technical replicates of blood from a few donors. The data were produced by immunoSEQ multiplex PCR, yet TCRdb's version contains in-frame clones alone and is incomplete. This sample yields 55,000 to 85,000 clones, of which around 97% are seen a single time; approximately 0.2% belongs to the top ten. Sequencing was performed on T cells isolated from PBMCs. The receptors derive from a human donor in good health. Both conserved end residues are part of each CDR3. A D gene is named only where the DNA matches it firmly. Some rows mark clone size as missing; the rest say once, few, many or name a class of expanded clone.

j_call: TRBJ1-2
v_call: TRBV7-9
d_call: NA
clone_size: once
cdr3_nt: TGTGCCAGCAGCTTAGTTGGAGGGTATGGCTACACCTTC
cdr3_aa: CASSLVGGYGYTF

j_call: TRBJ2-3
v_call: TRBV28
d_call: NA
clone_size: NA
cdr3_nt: TGTGCCAGCAGCCTCGGGTCACTACTCAGCACAGATACGCAGTATTTT
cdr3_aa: CASSLGSLLSTDTQYF

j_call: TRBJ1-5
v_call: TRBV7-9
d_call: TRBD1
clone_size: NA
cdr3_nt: TGTGCCAGCAGCCCCAGGACAGGGGGCGACCAGCCCCAGCATTTT
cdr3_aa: CASSPRTGGDQPQHF

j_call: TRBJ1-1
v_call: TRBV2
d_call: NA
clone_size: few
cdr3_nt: TGTGCCAGCAGTGTAGAGGAATCGGTAGCTTTCTTT
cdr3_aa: CASSVEESVAFF

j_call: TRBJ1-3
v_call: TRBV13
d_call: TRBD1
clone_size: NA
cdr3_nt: TGTGCCAGCAGCGCCGGGACAGGGCCCTCCGCCTCTGGAAACACCATATATTTT
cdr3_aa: CASSAGTGPSASGNTIYF

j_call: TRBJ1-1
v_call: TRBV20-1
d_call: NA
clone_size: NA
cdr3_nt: TGCAGCGCCTTATTAGATGGTGAAGCTTTCTTT
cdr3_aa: CSALLDGEAFF

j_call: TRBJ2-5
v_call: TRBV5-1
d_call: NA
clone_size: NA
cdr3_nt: TGCGCCAGCAGACTGCCTGGTCAAGAGACCCAGTACTTC
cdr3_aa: CASRLPGQETQYF

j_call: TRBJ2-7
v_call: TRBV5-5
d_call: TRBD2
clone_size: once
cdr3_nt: TGTGCCAGCAGCTTCTTAGCGGGGGAGTACTACGAGCAGTACTTC
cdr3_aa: CASSFLAGEYYEQYF

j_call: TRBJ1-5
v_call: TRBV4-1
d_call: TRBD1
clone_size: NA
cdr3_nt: TGCGCCAGCAGCCTAGACATGGACAGGCCCAATCAGCCCCAGCATTTT
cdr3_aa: CASSLDMDRPNQPQHF

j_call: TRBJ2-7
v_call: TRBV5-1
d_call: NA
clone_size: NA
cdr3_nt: TGCGCCAGCCGCAGGGCCCTGGGTCTCTACGAGCAGTACTTC
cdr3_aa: CASRRALGLYEQYF

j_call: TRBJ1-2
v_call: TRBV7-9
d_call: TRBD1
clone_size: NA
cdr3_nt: TGTGCCAGCAGCTCCTGGACAGGGAACCTCTATGGCTACACCTTC
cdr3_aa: CASSSWTGNLYGYTF

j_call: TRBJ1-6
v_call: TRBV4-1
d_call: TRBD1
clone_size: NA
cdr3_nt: TGCGCCAGCAGCCAAGACCCGGACAGGCTCTCATCCCTCCACTTT
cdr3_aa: CASSQDPDRLSSLHF

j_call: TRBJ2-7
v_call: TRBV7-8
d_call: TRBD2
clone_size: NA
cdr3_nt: TGTGCCAGCAGCTTAGCGCTACTAGCGGGCGACGAGCAGTACTTC
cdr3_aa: CASSLALLAGDEQYF

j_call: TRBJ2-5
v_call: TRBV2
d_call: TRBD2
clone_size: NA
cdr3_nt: TGTGCCAGCAGAGGACTAGCTGAGACCCAGTACTTC
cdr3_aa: CASRGLAETQYF